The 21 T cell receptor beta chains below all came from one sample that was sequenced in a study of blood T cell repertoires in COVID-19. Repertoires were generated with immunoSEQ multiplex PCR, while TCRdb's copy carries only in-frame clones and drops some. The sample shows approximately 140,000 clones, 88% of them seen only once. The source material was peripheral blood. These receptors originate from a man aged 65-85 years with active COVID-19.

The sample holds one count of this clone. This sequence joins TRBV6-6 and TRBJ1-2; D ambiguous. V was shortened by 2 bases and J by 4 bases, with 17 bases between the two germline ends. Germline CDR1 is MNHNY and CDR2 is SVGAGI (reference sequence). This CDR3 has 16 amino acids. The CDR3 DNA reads TGTGCCAGCAGTTACACGAGGAACGCCAACGGCTATGGCTACACCTTC. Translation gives CASSYTRNANGYGYTF.

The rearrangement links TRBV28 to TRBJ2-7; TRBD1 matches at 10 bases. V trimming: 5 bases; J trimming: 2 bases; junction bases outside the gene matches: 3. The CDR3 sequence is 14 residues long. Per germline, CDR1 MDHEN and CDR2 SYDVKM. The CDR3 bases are TGTGCCAGCAGTCTGACAGGGGGCCCCTACGAGCAGTACTTC. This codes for CASSLTGGPYEQYF.

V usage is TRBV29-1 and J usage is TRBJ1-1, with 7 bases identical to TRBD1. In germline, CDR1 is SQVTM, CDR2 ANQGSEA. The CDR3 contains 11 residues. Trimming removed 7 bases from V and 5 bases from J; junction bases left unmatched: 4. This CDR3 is CSAHRGTEAFF. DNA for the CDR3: TGCAGCGCCCACAGGGGAACTGAAGCTTTCTTT.

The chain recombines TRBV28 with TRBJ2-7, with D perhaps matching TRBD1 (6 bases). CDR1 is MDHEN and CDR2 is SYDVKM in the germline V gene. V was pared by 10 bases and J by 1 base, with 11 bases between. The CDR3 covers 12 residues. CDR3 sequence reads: CATVTGSYEQYF. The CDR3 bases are TGTGCCACCGTGACAGGATCCTACGAGCAGTACTTC.

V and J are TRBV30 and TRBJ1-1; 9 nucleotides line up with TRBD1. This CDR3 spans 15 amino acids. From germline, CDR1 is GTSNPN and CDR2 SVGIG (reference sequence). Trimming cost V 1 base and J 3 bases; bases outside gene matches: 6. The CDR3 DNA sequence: TGTGCCTGGAGTGACCACAGGGGGCGAGACACTGAAGCTTTCTTT. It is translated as CAWSDHRGRDTEAFF.

The DNA for the CDR3 is TGTGCCAGCAGCTTGAGAGGGAACACTGAAGCTTTCTTT. It translates to CASSLRGNTEAFF. The chain carries TRBV5-6 and TRBJ1-1, with D hard to call. Trimming shortened V by 1 base and J by 1 base, and 5 bases separated the two germline ends. Germline values: CDR1 SGHDT, CDR2 YYEEEE. This CDR3 region has 13 residues.

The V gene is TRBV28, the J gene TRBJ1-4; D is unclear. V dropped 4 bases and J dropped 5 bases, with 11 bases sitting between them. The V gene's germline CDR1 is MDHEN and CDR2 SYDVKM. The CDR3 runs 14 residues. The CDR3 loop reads CASSSRPSNEKLFF. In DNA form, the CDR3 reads TGTGCCAGCAGTTCGCGGCCGTCAAATGAAAAACTGTTTTTT.

The chain's CDR3 is CASGQMNTEAFF. CDR3 coding DNA: TGTGCCAGCGGGCAGATGAACACTGAAGCTTTCTTT. The chain employs TRBV2 and TRBJ1-1; D not certain. Between the trimmed V and J ends, which lost 8 bases and 0 bases, there was a span of 7 bases. Germline values: CDR1 SNHLY, CDR2 FYNNEI. The CDR3 is made up of 12 amino acids. The full variable domain, rest sourced from reference TRBV2 and TRBJ1-1, is EPEVTQTPSHQVTQMGQEVILRCVPISNHLYFYWYRQILGQKVEFLVSFYNNEISEKSEIFDDQFSVERPDGSNFTLKIRSTKLEDSAMYFCASGQMNTEAFFGQGTRLTVV.

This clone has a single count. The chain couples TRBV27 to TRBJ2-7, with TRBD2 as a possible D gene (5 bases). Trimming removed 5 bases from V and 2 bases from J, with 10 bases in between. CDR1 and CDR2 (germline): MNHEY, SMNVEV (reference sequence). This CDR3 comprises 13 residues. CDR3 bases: TGTGCCAGCAGTGACGGGAAAACCTACGAGCAGTACTTC. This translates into CASSDGKTYEQYF.

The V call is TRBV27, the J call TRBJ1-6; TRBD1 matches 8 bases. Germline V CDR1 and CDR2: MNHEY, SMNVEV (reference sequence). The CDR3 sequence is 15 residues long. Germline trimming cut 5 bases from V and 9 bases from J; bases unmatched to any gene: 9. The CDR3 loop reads CASSVGQGSGSPLHF. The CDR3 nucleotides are TGTGCCAGCAGTGTCGGACAGGGATCGGGTTCACCCCTCCACTTT.

CDR3 amino acids: CASSPGRGATINQPQHF. The DNA of the CDR3 is TGTGCCAGCAGTCCTGGGAGGGGGGCTACGATCAATCAGCCCCAGCATTTT. The chain uses TRBV27 and TRBJ1-5; D is perhaps TRBD1 (6 bases). V was clipped by 5 bases and J by 3 bases, with 20 bases between them. This CDR3 spans 17 amino acids. CDR1 is MNHEY, CDR2 SMNVEV, per germline (reference sequence).

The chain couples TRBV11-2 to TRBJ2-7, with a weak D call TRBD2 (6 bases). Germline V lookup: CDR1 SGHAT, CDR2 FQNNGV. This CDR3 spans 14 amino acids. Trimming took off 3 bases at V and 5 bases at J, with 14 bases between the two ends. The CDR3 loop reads CASSFGFGGNEQYF. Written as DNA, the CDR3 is TGTGCCAGCAGCTTTGGTTTCGGAGGGAACGAGCAGTACTTC.

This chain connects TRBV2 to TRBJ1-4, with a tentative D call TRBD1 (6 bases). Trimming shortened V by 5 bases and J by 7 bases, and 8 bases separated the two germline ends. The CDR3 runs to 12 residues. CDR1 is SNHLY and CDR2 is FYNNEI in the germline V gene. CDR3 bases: TGTGCCAGCAGTAGGGGGTTTGAAAAACTGTTTTTT. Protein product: CASSRGFEKLFF.

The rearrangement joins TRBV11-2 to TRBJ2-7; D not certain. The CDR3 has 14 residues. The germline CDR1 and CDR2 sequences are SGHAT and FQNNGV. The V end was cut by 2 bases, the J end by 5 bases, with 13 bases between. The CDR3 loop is CASSLTTVVHEQYF. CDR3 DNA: TGTGCCAGCAGCTTAACTACCGTCGTCCACGAGCAGTACTTC.

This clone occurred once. The CDR3 sequence is CASSRSGSSDEQYF. The CDR3 DNA sequence: TGTGCCAGCAGTCGTAGCGGGAGTTCCGACGAGCAGTACTTC. The rearrangement uses TRBV6-4 and TRBJ2-7; 9 positions agree with TRBD2. Per germline, CDR1 MRHNA and CDR2 SNTAGT. The CDR3 is made up of 14 amino acids. V lost 5 bases, J lost 5 bases, and 7 bases stayed unmatched.

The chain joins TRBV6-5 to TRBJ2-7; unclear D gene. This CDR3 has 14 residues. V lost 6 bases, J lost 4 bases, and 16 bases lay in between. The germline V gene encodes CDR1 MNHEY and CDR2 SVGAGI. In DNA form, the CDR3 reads TGTGCCAGCAGCTCACGGGTCTTACCTTACGAGCAGTACTTC. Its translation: CASSSRVLPYEQYF.

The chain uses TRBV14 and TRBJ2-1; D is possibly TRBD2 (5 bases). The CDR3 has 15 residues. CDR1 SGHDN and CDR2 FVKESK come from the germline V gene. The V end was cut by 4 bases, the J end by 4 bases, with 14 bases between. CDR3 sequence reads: CASSRPTTSYNEQFF. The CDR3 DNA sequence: TGTGCCAGCAGCCGCCCGACTACCTCATACAATGAGCAGTTCTTC.

Here the CDR3 reads CASGKGKTNEKLFF. The CDR3 nucleotides are TGTGCCAGCGGGAAGGGGAAAACTAATGAAAAACTGTTTTTT. The chain joins TRBV28 to TRBJ1-4; maybe TRBD1 (5 bases). Germline-derived CDR1 and CDR2 are MDHEN and SYDVKM. The CDR3 runs 14 residues. V lost 8 bases, J lost 1 base, and 11 bases lay in between. Based on the CDR3 plus reference TRBV28 and TRBJ1-4, the full variable domain is DVKVTQSSRYLVKRTGEKVFLECVQDMDHENMFWYRQDPGLGLRLIYFSYDVKMKEKGDIPEGYSVSREKKERFSLILESASTNQTSMYLCASGKGKTNEKLFFGSGTQLSVL.

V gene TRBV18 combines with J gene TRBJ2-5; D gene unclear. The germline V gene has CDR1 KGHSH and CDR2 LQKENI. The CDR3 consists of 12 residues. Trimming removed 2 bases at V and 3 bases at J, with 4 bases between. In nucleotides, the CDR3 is TGTGCCAGCTCACCATTAAAAGAGACCCAGTACTTC. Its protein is CASSPLKETQYF.

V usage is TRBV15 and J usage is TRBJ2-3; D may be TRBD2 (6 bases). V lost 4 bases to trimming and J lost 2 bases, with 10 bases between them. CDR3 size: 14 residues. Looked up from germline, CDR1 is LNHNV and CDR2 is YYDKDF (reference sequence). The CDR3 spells CATSKPGLTDTQYF. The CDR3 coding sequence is TGTGCCACCAGCAAACCGGGACTCACAGATACGCAGTATTTT.

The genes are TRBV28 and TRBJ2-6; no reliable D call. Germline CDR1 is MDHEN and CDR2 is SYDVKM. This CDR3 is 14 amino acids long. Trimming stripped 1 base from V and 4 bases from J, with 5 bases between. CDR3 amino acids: CASSLSVGANVLTF. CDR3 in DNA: TGTGCCAGCAGTTTATCAGTCGGGGCCAACGTCCTGACTTTC.